This note documents a single TCR beta chain sequence. Its antigen is undetermined. The length of the CDR3 is 15 residues. Germline V gene data show CDR1 as LGHNA and CDR2 as YSLEER. Trimming stripped 4 bases from V and 0 bases from J, with 10 bases between. PCR amplification relied on 60 Vbeta primers (plus 13 Jbeta primers). Measured with immunoSEQ multiplex PCR; TCRdb has only the in-frame clones, and not every one. The sample has under 200,000 clones, approximately 84% seen once. This sample stems from a study of cytomegalovirus exposure and HLA in healthy donors. Findings of the study overall: Altogether, 164 TCR beta chains were recorded as cytomegalovirus-associated. Most TCR sequences were uncommon, yet certain public TCRs appeared in many donors. The presence/absence work took it that sequencing depth was about the same across donors. Accurate prediction of most subjects' HLA-A and HLA-B alleles from TCR beta sequences was reported.

Sequencing was performed on PBMCs. The chain combines TRBV4-3 with TRBJ2-1; D not resolved. The TCR originated in a woman in her fifties or sixties in good health and CMV-seropositive. The CDR3 region is CASSPTASSYNEQFF. The DNA for the CDR3 is TGCGCCAGCAGCCCGACTGCCAGCTCCTACAATGAGCAGTTCTTC.